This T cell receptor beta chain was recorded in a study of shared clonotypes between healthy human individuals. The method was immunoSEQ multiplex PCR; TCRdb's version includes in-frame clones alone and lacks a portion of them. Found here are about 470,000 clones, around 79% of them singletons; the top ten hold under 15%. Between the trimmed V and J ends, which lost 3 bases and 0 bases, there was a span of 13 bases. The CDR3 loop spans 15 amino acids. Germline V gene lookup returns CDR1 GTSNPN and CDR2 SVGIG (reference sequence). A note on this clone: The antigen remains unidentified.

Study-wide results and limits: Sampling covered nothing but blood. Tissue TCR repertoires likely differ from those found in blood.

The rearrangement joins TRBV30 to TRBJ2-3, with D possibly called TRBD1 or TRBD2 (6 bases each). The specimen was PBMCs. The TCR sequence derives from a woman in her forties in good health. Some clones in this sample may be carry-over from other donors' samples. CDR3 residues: CAWSLGGLSTDTQYF. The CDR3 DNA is TGTGCCTGGAGCTTAGGGGGGCTTAGCACAGATACGCAGTATTTT.